This TCR beta chain was found in a study of T cell responses to AZD1222 COVID-19 vaccine. The table came from immunoSEQ multiplex PCR; TCRdb's copy has only in-frame clones and leaves some out. The repertoire consists of approximately 150,000 clones, with around 91% occurring once and the leading ten covering 9.3%. Only a few counts were recorded for this clone. CDR1 is MNHNS, CDR2 SASEGT, per germline. Trimming took 2 bases from V and 5 from J, leaving 6 bases between them. The CDR3 contains 12 residues. Pooled together were second doses at about 4 or about 12 weeks. The source material was peripheral blood, sampled 28 days after the second AZD1222 dose. The sequence was obtained from an adult who received the AZD1222 COVID-19 vaccine. This sequence joins TRBV6-1 and TRBJ1-1, with D possibly matching TRBD1 (5 bases). CDR3 residues: CASSERGTEAFF. The CDR3 region has the DNA TGTGCCAGCAGTGAAAGGGGTACTGAAGCTTTCTTT.